The 25 T cell receptor beta chains reported below all come from one sample, sequenced in a study of control samples from healthy donors and cancer patients. Repertoires were generated with immunoSEQ multiplex PCR, while TCRdb's copy carries only in-frame clones and drops some. The sample shows about 92,000 clones, 82% of them seen only once. The sample comprised blood. The receptors were sampled from a woman aged 55-69 years in good health.

The chain recombines TRBV6-5 with TRBJ1-5; a possible D gene is TRBD1 (5 bases). The CDR3 runs 15 residues. CDR1 is MNHEY and CDR2 is SVGAGI in the germline V gene. Trimming removed 5 bases at V and 0 bases at J, with 11 bases between. In DNA, the CDR3 is TGTGCCAGCAGTCAAAGACAGAATAGCAATCAGCCCCAGCATTTT. It yields the protein CASSQRQNSNQPQHF.

The V and J genes are TRBV3-1 (or the pseudogene TRBV3-2) and TRBJ2-7, with D possibly being TRBD2 (6 bases). Trimming stripped 5 bases from V and 0 bases from J, with 11 bases between. Germline loops: CDR1 LGHDT, CDR2 YNNKEL (reference sequence). The CDR3 totals 14 residues. In nucleotides, the CDR3 is TGTGCCAGCAGCGATTGGGGGGACTCCTACGAGCAGTACTTC. This encodes CASSDWGDSYEQYF.

The gene calls are TRBV15 and TRBJ2-7; D assignment may be TRBD1 or TRBD2 (5 bases each). CDR1 is LNHNV and CDR2 is YYDKDF in the germline V gene (reference sequence). The CDR3 extends over 14 amino acids. Trimming cost V 0 bases and J 4 bases, with 10 bases left between them. The CDR3 reads CATSREEGFYEQYF. CDR3 bases: TGTGCCACCAGCAGAGAAGAGGGGTTTTACGAGCAGTACTTC.

The chain is built from TRBV4-2 and TRBJ2-1; TRBD2 agrees at 7 bases. Trimming cost V 0 bases and J 0 bases; bases outside gene matches: 2. The CDR3 runs to 16 residues. Germline CDR1 and CDR2: LGHNA and YNFKEQ. CDR3 coding DNA: TGTGCCAGCAGCCAAGATTCTAGCGGCTCCTACAATGAGCAGTTCTTC. This sequence encodes CASSQDSSGSYNEQFF.

The chain links TRBV7-9 to TRBJ2-2; D not resolved. V dropped 5 bases and J dropped 2 bases, with 12 bases sitting between them. Germline assignment: CDR1 SEHNR and CDR2 FQNEAQ (reference sequence). The CDR3 loop spans 15 amino acids. CDR3 coding DNA: TGTGCCAGCAGCCCCAAGTCCCGAAACACCGGGGAGCTGTTTTTT. It is translated as CASSPKSRNTGELFF.

This rearrangement joins TRBV27 to TRBJ1-3, with D hard to call. The CDR3 spans 17 residues. Trimming took off 7 bases at V and 1 base at J, with 20 bases between the two ends. Germline V lookup: CDR1 MNHEY, CDR2 SMNVEV (reference sequence). The CDR3 loop reads CASKPTRWEASGNTIYF. In nucleotides, the CDR3 is TGTGCCAGCAAACCCACCCGGTGGGAAGCGTCTGGAAACACCATATATTTT.

The V call is TRBV6-2 or TRBV6-3, the J call TRBJ2-3; possible D gene TRBD2, 6 bases. Trimming left V 6 bases short and J 0 bases short, with 13 bases between. The CDR3 has 15 amino acids. Germline CDR1 and CDR2: MNHEY and SVGEGT. The CDR3 DNA follows: TGTGCCAGCAGCCCCGGAGGGGTAAGCACAGATACGCAGTATTTT. Translating it yields CASSPGGVSTDTQYF.

V is TRBV28 and J is TRBJ1-3; D is undetermined. The CDR3 runs 14 residues. The V and J ends lost 6 bases and 3 bases respectively, with 12 bases between them. Germline V gene lookup returns CDR1 MDHEN and CDR2 SYDVKM. CDR3 in DNA: TGTGCCAGCAGGCCAGAAGGATATGGAAACACCATATATTTT. This gives the protein CASRPEGYGNTIYF.

This rearrangement joins TRBV7-9 to TRBJ2-3; weak D call: TRBD1 (5 bases). With 0 bases removed from V and 0 bases from J, the gap between germline ends came to 10 bases. CDR3 size: 16 residues. The germline gives CDR1 SEHNR, CDR2 FQNEAQ (reference sequence). The CDR3 region is CASSLAVRVSTDTQYF. The DNA for the CDR3 is TGTGCCAGCAGCTTAGCCGTCAGGGTCAGCACAGATACGCAGTATTTT.

The chain uses TRBV6-5 and TRBJ1-1; D may be TRBD1 (5 bases). V lost 4 bases, J lost 2 bases, and 8 bases lay in between. The CDR3 is 13 residues long. Germline values: CDR1 MNHEY, CDR2 SVGAGI. DNA of the CDR3: TGTGCCAGCAGTTTGGACACTAACACTGAAGCTTTCTTT. As protein: CASSLDTNTEAFF.

CDR3 coding DNA: TGTGCCAGCAGGCCCCGACAGGGGGCGGGACCAACTGGGGCCAACGTCCTGACTTTC. Encoded protein: CASRPRQGAGPTGANVLTF. This chain connects TRBV5-8 to TRBJ2-6; 10 bases agree with TRBD1. Trimming took 5 bases from V and 2 from J; bases not matched to a gene: 13. From germline, CDR1 is SGHTS and CDR2 YDEGEE. This CDR3 contains 19 residues.

This clone came up once. The genes are TRBV6-6 and TRBJ1-2; 9 bases are a match to TRBD1. The CDR3 has 17 amino acids. Germline CDR1 MNHNY, CDR2 SVGAGI (reference sequence). V lost 5 bases and J lost 7; bases outside the gene matches: 17. This CDR3 reads CASSHTGTGYVYSGYTF. The CDR3 DNA is TGTGCCAGCAGTCATACCGGGACAGGGTATGTTTATAGTGGCTACACCTTC.

This sequence joins TRBV24-1 and TRBJ1-1; D not certain. Germline CDR1 is KGHDR and CDR2 is SFDVKD. This CDR3 contains 12 residues. V was cut by 5 bases and J by 2 bases, with 5 bases left in between. The CDR3 region has the DNA TGTGCCACCAGTGCCCCTAACACTGAAGCTTTCTTT. Translating gives CATSAPNTEAFF.

The chain employs TRBV4-1 and TRBJ2-7; the D is unclear. The CDR3 length is 14 residues. V lost 6 bases to trimming and J lost 0 bases, with 12 bases between them. The germline CDR1 and CDR2 sequences are MGHRA and YSYEKL. CDR3 residues: CASRVAVVSYEQYF. The CDR3 region has the DNA TGCGCCAGCAGAGTTGCAGTGGTCTCCTACGAGCAGTACTTC.

This clone was seen only once. The chain recombines TRBV18 with TRBJ2-7; 9 nucleotides agree with TRBD2. The germline V gene encodes CDR1 KGHSH and CDR2 LQKENI. The CDR3 has 17 residues. V shed 0 bases and J 3 bases; nucleotides not matched to a gene: 9. Written as DNA, the CDR3 is TGTGCCAGCTCACCACCGAGCCCTAGCGGGAATCTCTACGAGCAGTACTTC. Amino acids: CASSPPSPSGNLYEQYF.

The V gene is TRBV28, the J gene TRBJ1-4; 7 bases fit TRBD1. The germline V gene has CDR1 MDHEN and CDR2 SYDVKM. CDR3 size: 14 residues. With 6 bases clipped from V and 6 bases from J, the junction kept 7 bases outside the gene matches. CDR3 DNA: TGTGCCAGCAGCCATGGGACAGTAGATGAAAAACTGTTTTTT. Its translation: CASSHGTVDEKLFF. The full variable domain, completed using reference TRBV28 and TRBJ1-4, is DVKVTQSSRYLVKRTGEKVFLECVQDMDHENMFWYRQDPGLGLRLIYFSYDVKMKEKGDIPEGYSVSREKKERFSLILESASTNQTSMYLCASSHGTVDEKLFFGSGTQLSVL.

This chain joins TRBV5-1 and TRBJ2-2; TRBD1 agrees at 7 bases. The CDR3 is 16 amino acids. Germline V gene sequence: CDR1 SGHRS, CDR2 YFSETQ. Germline trimming cut 1 base from V and 1 base from J; bases unmatched to any gene: 4. The CDR3 here is CASSLRGQGNTGELFF. In DNA, the CDR3 is TGCGCCAGCAGCTTGAGGGGGCAGGGGAACACCGGGGAGCTGTTTTTT. Together with reference TRBV5-1 and TRBJ2-2, the CDR3 gives the full variable domain: KAGVTQTPRYLIKTRGQQVTLSCSPISGHRSVSWYQQTPGQGLQFLFEYFSETQRNKGNFPGRFSGRQFSNSRSEMNVSTLELGDSALYLCASSLRGQGNTGELFFGEGSRLTVL.

The J gene is TRBJ2-2, the V gene TRBV5-6; 9 bases are shared with TRBD1. Germline V gives CDR1 SGHDT, CDR2 YYEEEE. This CDR3 has 15 amino acids. V shed 4 bases and J 3 bases; nucleotides not matched to a gene: 4. The CDR3 loop reads CASSSGQGHTGELFF. CDR3 DNA: TGTGCCAGCAGCAGTGGACAGGGGCACACCGGGGAGCTGTTTTTT.

The chain recombines TRBV2 with TRBJ1-2; the D gene is possibly TRBD1 (6 bases). The V gene lost 4 bases and the J gene lost 2 bases, with 11 bases spanning the gap. The CDR3 is made up of 14 amino acids. Germline V gene data show CDR1 as SNHLY and CDR2 as FYNNEI. The CDR3 bases are TGTGCCAGCAGTGGACAGGAGGGGAACTATGGCTACACCTTC. Translation gives CASSGQEGNYGYTF.

The rearrangement joins TRBV27 to TRBJ2-6; 8 bases fit TRBD2. Germline V gene data show CDR1 as MNHEY and CDR2 as SMNVEV (reference sequence). The CDR3 has 17 amino acids. The V gene end was trimmed by 2 bases and the J gene end by 3 bases; junction bases not matched to a gene: 6. The CDR3 nucleotides read TGTGCCAGCAGTTTAGCGGGGGGCTTAAGTGGGGCCAACGTCCTGACTTTC. Translation gives CASSLAGGLSGANVLTF.

The chain couples TRBV18 to TRBJ1-1; no clear D. The V end lost 3 bases, the J end lost 1 base, and 3 bases lay between the germline ends. The CDR3 totals 12 residues. CDR1 KGHSH and CDR2 LQKENI come from the germline V gene. For the CDR3, the DNA is TGTGCCAGCTCACCCCGGAACACTGAAGCTTTCTTT. Amino acid sequence: CASSPRNTEAFF.

This clone counts as medium-sized. The chain joins TRBV5-4 to TRBJ2-7; 7 nucleotides match TRBD1. CDR3 length equals 14 residues. CDR1 and CDR2 from the germline V gene are SGHNT and YYREEE (reference sequence). The junction had 6 bases not matched to a gene; V was cut back by 4 bases and J by 2 bases. Here the CDR3 reads CASSPVQGAYEQYF. CDR3 DNA sequence: TGTGCCAGCAGCCCGGTGCAGGGGGCCTACGAGCAGTACTTC.

The chain couples TRBV4-3 to TRBJ1-5; a weak D match, TRBD1 (5 bases). V gave up 1 base and J gave up 6 bases, with 13 bases separating them. This CDR3 comprises 15 residues. The germline V gene has CDR1 LGHNA and CDR2 YSLEER. CDR3 sequence reads: CASSQVVQGFQPQHF. The CDR3 DNA sequence: TGCGCCAGCAGCCAAGTCGTGCAGGGATTTCAGCCCCAGCATTTT.

This rearrangement joins TRBV4-2 to TRBJ2-7, with TRBD1 matching 8 bases. Germline lookup yields CDR1 LGHNA and CDR2 YNFKEQ. This CDR3 has 16 amino acids. J lost 0 bases, V lost 4 bases, and 8 bases had no gene match. In DNA, the CDR3 is TGTGCCAGCAGCCGAGGGATGGGGACAGGCTCCTACGAGCAGTACTTC. The encoded protein is CASSRGMGTGSYEQYF.

The chain combines TRBV5-1 with TRBJ1-5; 7 nucleotides match TRBD1. Trimming cost V 4 bases and J 5 bases; bases outside gene matches: 15. Germline V gene data show CDR1 as SGHRS and CDR2 as YFSETQ. The CDR3 has 17 residues. In nucleotides, the CDR3 is TGCGCCAGCAGCCCCCTCCCTGGGACAGCGGGGGATCAGCCCCAGCATTTT. Translating gives CASSPLPGTAGDQPQHF.